The clone carrying this T cell receptor (beta chain) was recorded a few times. The antigen is undetermined. This sample was included in a study of cytomegalovirus exposure and HLA in healthy donors. The PCR had 60 Vbeta and 13 Jbeta primers. Using immunoSEQ multiplex PCR, the repertoire was profiled, and TCRdb retains in-frame clones only, with some absent. The sample comprises 120,000 or so clones, around three quarters of which are singletons, and less than 6% rests with the top ten. This CDR3 has 17 amino acids. V lost 4 bases and J lost 0, with 16 bases in between. Germline lookup yields CDR1 MGHRA and CDR2 YSYEKL. General study results and limits: The study flagged around 150 TCR beta chains as cytomegalovirus-associated. A few chains tied to CMV proved CMV antigen-specific in vitro.

The chain links TRBV4-1 to TRBJ2-4, with unresolved D. The receptor was derived from a man aged 18 to 35 in good health and CMV-seropositive. Input material: PBMCs. The chain's CDR3 is CASSPSVLGLAKNIQYF. CDR3 coding DNA: TGCGCCAGCAGCCCTTCCGTCCTAGGATTAGCCAAAAACATTCAGTACTTC.